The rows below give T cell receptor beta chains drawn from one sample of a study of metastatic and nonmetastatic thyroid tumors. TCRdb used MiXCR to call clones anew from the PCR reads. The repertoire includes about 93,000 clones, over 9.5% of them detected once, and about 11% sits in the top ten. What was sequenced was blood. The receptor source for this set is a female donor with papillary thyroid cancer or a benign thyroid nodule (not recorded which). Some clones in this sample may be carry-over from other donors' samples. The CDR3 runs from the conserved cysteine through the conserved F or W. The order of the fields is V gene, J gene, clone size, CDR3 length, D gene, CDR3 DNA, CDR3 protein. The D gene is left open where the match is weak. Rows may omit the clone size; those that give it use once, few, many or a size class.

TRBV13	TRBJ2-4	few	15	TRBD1	TGTGCCAGCAGCGCCCCCGGGACAGGCTTAAACATCCAGTACTTC	CASSAPGTGLNIQYF
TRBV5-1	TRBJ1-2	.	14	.	TGCGCCAGCAGCTTGTCTGGGGGCGGGTATGGCTACACCTTC	CASSLSGGGYGYTF
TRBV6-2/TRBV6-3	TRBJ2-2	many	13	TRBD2	TGTGCCAGCAGGCGGGGGGGGACCGGGGAGCTGTTTTTT	CASRRGGTGELFF
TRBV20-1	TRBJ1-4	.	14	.	TGCAGTGCCCAAAAGATTGGGGGTAATGAAAAACTGTTTTTT	CSAQKIGGNEKLFF
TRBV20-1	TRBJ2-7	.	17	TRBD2	TGCAGTGCTACCAACGGGACTAGCGGGAGGGCCGTTAACGAGCAGTACTTC	CSATNGTSGRAVNEQYF
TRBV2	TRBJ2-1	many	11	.	TGTGCCAGCAGTCTGGATAGGGAAGAGTTCTTC	CASSLDREEFF
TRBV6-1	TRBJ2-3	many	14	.	TGTGCCAGCAGAGCTTCTAGAAGCACAGATACGCAGTATTTT	CASRASRSTDTQYF
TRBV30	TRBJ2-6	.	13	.	TGTGCCTGGAGGGATTCTGGGGCCAACGTCCTGACTTTC	CAWRDSGANVLTF
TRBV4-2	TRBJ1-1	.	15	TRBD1	TGTGCCAGCAGCCAAGTGCGGACAGGGGGCACTGAAGCTTTCTTT	CASSQVRTGGTEAFF
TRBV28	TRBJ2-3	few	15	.	TGTGCCAGCACTCAGGCAGGGGCCTTCTCTATGCCGCAGTATTTT	CASTQAGAFSMPQYF
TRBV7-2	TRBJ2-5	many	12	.	TGTGCCAGCAGCAAATACCAAGAGACCCAGTACTTC	CASSKYQETQYF
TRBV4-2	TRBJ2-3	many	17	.	TGTGCCAGCAGCCCTGCGCTGGGGGCTTTCGGCACAGATACGCAGTATTTT	CASSPALGAFGTDTQYF
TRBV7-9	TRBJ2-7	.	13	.	TGTGCCAGCAGCTTAGATTCCTTATACGAGCAGCACTTC	CASSLDSLYEQHF